This TCR beta chain was profiled in a study of shared clonotypes between healthy human individuals. V was pared by 0 bases and J by 2 bases, with 5 bases between. Germline values: CDR1 GTSNPN, CDR2 SVGIG (reference sequence). The CDR3 loop spans 13 amino acids. Study outcomes and limitations: The authors expected sequencing depth to affect clonotype sharing among donors. The study generally estimated greater richness for naive than memory subsets.

Measured with immunoSEQ multiplex PCR; TCRdb has only the in-frame clones, and not every one. Among some 2,000,000 clones listed, 90% to 97% were seen once. Worth noting for this clone: What it binds is not known.

The rearrangement links TRBV30 to TRBJ1-3; no reliable D call. This receptor was taken from a man younger than 30 in good health. Sequenced sample: naive CD4+ T cells sorted from blood. Documented subset: CD45RA+ positively selected. In nucleotides, the CDR3 is TGTGCCTGGAGTGTAGTAGCTGGAAACACCATATATTTT. It codes for CAWSVVAGNTIYF.